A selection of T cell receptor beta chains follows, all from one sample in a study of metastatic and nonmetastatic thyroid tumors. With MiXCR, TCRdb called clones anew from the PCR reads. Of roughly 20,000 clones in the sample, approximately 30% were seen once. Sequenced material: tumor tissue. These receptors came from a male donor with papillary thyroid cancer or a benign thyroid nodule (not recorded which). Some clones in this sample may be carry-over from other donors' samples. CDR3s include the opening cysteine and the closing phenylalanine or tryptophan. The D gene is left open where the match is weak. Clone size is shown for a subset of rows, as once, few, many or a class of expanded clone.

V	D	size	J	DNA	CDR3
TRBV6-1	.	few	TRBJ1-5	TGTGCCGGGGGGTGGGGCTATCAGCCCCAGCATTTT	CAGGWGYQPQHF
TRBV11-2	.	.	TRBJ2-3	TGTGCGAGCACCCCCGGGCTACCGGGAGATCAAGATACGCAGTATTTT	CASTPGLPGDQDTQYF
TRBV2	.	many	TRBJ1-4	TGTGCCAGCAAATCGACAACAACTAATGAAAAACTGTTTTTT	CASKSTTTNEKLFF
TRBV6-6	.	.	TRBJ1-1	TGTGCCAGCAGTTACGGTCGTCCTGAAGCTTTCTTT	CASSYGRPEAFF
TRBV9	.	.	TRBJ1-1	TGTGCCAGCAGCGTAGATCACAACACTGAAGCTTTCTTT	CASSVDHNTEAFF
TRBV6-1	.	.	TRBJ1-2	TGTGCCAGCAGTGAGGACGTGTACTATGGCTACACCTTC	CASSEDVYYGYTF
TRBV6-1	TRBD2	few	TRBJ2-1	TGTGCCAGCAGTGAACTAGCGGGGTCCCACAATGAGCAGTTCTTC	CASSELAGSHNEQFF
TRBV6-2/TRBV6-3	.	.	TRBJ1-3	TGTGCCAGCAGTTACTCCGGCAGGGGAAGCGGAAACACCATATATTTT	CASSYSGRGSGNTIYF
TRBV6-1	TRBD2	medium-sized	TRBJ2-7	TGTGCCAGCAGTCCGACTAGCTCACCCTACGAGCAGTACTTC	CASSPTSSPYEQYF
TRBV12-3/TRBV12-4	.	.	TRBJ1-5	TGTGCCAGCAGTTTGGAAGGTGGGGGCAATCAGCCCCAGCATTTT	CASSLEGGGNQPQHF
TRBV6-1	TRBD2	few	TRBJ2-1	TGTGCCAGCACTTGGACTAGCGGGTCCTACAATGAGCAGTTCTTC	CASTWTSGSYNEQFF
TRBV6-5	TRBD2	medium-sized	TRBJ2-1	TGTGCCAGCAGTTACCCAATAGAACTAGCGGGAGGGGTCCATGAGCAGTTCTTC	CASSYPIELAGGVHEQFF
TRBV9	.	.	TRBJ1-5	TGTGCCAGCAGCCCAAGCGCTCAGCCCCAGCATTTT	CASSPSAQPQHF
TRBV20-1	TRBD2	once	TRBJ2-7	TGCAGTGCTGTCCAAGGGACTAGCGGGAGTGACTATGAGCAGTACTTC	CSAVQGTSGSDYEQYF
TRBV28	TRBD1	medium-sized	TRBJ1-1	TGTGCCAGCAGTCGAACGACAGGGGCCATGAACACTGAAGCTTTCTTT	CASSRTTGAMNTEAFF
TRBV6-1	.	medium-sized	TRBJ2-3	TGTGCCAGCACCTTTTCAGGAGGAACGACAGATACGCAGTATTTT	CASTFSGGTTDTQYF
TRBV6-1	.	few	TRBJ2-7	TGTGCCAGTTCTGCGTTCTACGAGCAGTACTTC	CASSAFYEQYF
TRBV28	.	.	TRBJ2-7	TGTGCCAGCAGTTCCCCCACCGGGGGCGCATGGCAGTACTTC	CASSSPTGGAWQYF
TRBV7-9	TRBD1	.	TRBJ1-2	TGTGCCAGCAGTCCCCAGACAGGGACCTATGGCTACACCTTC	CASSPQTGTYGYTF
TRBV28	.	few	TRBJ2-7	TGTGCCAGCAGTTCTTCCTACGAGCAGTACTTC	CASSSSYEQYF
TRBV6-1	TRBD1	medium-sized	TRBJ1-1	TGTGCCAGCAGTGTGGACAGGGAGAGGACTGAAGCTTTCTTT	CASSVDRERTEAFF
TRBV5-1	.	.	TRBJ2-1	TGCGCCAGCAGCCTGGGACTGGAGGGTGAGCAGTTCTTC	CASSLGLEGEQFF
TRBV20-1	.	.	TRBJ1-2	TGCAGTGCTAGAGAGGTGGGGCCGGGGTATGACTACACCTTC	CSAREVGPGYDYTF
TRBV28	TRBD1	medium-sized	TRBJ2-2	TGTGCCAGCAGGTCGGGACAGGGGGCTCGTGGCACCGGGGAGCTGTTTTTT	CASRSGQGARGTGELFF
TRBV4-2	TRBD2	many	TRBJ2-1	TGTGCCAGCAGCCACCCCGGATCGGCGGGAGGGCTCACCTACAATGAGCAGTTCTTC	CASSHPGSAGGLTYNEQFF
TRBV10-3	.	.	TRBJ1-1	TGTGCCATCAGTTCATCGACAGGACACAACACTGAAGCTTTCTTT	CAISSSTGHNTEAFF
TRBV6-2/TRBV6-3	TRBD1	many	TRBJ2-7	TGTGCCAGCAGTTACTCAGGGGACAGCTCTTACGAGCAGTACTTC	CASSYSGDSSYEQYF
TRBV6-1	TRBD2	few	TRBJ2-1	TGTGCCAGCAGCAGAAGTACTAGCGGGAGGTTCAATGATCAGTTCTTC	CASSRSTSGRFNDQFF
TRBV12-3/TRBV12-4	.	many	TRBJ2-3	TGTGCCAGCAGTCACAGCCCATCCCGACCGGATACGCAGTATTTT	CASSHSPSRPDTQYF